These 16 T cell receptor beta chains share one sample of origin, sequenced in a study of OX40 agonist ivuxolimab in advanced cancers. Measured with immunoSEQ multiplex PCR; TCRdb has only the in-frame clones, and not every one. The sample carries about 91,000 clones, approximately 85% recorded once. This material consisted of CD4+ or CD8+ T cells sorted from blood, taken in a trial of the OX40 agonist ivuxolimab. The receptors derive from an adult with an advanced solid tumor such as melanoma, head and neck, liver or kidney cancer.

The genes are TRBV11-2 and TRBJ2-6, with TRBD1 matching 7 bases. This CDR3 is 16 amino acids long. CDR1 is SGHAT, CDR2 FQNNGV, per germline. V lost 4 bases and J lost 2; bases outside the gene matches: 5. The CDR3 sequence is CASSSGTATGANVLTF. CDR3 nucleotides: TGTGCCAGCAGCTCCGGGACAGCTACTGGGGCCAACGTCCTGACTTTC. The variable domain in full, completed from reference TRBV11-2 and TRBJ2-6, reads EAGVAQSPRYKIIEKRQSVAFWCNPISGHATLYWYQQILGQGPKLLIQFQNNGVVDDSQLPKDRFSAERLKGVDSTLKIQPAKLEDSAVYLCASSSGTATGANVLTFGAGSRLTVL.

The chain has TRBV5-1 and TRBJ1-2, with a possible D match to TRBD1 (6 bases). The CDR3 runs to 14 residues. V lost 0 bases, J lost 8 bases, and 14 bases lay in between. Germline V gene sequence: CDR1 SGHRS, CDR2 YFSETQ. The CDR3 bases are TGCGCCAGCAGCTTGGCGGCAGGGGCAGGCGGCTACACCTTC. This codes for CASSLAAGAGGYTF.

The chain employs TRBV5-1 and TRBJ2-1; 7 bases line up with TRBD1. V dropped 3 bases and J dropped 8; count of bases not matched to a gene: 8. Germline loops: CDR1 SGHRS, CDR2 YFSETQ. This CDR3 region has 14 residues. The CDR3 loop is CASSSDRPRDEQFF. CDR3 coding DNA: TGCGCCAGCAGCTCGGACAGGCCAAGGGATGAGCAGTTCTTC.

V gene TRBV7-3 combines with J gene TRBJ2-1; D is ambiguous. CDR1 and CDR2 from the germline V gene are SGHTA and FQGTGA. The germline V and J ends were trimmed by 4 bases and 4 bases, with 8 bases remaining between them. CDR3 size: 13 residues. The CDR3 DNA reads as TGTGCCAGCAGCTCCGACGGTTACAATGAGCAGTTCTTC. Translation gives CASSSDGYNEQFF. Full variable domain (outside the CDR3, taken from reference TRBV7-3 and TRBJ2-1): GAGVSQTPSNKVTEKGKYVELRCDPISGHTALYWYRQSLGQGPEFLIYFQGTGAADDSGLPNDRFFAVRPEGSVSTLKIQRTERGDSAVYLCASSSDGYNEQFFGPGTRLTVL.

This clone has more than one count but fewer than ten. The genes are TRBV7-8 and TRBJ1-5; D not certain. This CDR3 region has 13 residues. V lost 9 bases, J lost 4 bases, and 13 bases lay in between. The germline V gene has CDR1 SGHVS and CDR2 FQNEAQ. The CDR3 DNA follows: TGTGCCAGTTCCCGGACGGAGAATCAGCCCCAGCATTTT. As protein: CASSRTENQPQHF.

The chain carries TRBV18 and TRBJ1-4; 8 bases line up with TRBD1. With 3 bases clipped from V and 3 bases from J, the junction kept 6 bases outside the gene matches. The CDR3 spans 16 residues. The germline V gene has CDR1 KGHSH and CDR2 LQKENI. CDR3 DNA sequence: TGTGCCAGCTCACCCCAGGGGGCCGGGGCTAATGAAAAACTGTTTTTT. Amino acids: CASSPQGAGANEKLFF.

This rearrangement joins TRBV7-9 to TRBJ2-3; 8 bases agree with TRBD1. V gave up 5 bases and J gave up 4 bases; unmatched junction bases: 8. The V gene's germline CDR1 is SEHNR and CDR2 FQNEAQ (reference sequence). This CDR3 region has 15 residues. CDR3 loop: CASSARQGYSDTQYF. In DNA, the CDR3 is TGTGCCAGCAGCGCCCGACAGGGGTATTCAGATACGCAGTATTTT.

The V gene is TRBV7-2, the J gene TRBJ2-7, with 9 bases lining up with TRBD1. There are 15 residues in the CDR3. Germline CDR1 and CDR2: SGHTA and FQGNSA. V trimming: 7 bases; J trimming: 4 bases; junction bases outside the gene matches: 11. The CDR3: CASNEPGQGFYEQYF. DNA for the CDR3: TGTGCCAGCAACGAACCGGGACAGGGTTTTTACGAGCAGTACTTC.

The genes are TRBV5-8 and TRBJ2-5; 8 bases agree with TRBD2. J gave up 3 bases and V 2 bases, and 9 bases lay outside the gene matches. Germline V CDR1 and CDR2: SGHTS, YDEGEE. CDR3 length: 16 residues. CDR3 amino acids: CASSFGAGGHKETQYF. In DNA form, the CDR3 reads TGTGCCAGCAGCTTCGGGGCGGGGGGCCATAAAGAGACCCAGTACTTC.

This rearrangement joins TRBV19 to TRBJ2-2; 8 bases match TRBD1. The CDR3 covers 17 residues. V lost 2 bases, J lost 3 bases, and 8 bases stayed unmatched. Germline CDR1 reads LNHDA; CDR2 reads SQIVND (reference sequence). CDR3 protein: CASSISGQGPYTGELFF. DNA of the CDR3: TGTGCCAGTAGTATATCAGGACAGGGACCTTACACCGGGGAGCTGTTTTTT.

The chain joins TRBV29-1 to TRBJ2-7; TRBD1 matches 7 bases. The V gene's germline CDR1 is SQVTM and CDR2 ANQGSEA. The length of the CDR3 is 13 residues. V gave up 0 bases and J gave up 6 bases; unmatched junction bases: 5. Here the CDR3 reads CSVEDLGTAEQYF. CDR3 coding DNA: TGCAGCGTTGAAGATCTTGGGACAGCCGAGCAGTACTTC.

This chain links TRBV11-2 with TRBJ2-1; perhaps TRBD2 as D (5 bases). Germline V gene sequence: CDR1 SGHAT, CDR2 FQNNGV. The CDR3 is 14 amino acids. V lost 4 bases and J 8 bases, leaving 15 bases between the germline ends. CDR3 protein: CASSSYWSGDEQFF. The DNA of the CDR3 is TGTGCCAGCAGCTCCTACTGGTCCGGGGATGAGCAGTTCTTC. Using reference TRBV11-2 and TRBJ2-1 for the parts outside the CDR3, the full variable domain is EAGVAQSPRYKIIEKRQSVAFWCNPISGHATLYWYQQILGQGPKLLIQFQNNGVVDDSQLPKDRFSAERLKGVDSTLKIQPAKLEDSAVYLCASSSYWSGDEQFFGPGTRLTVL.

The CDR3 loop reads CASSVGRSLAGAGETQYF. The CDR3 DNA sequence: TGTGCCAGCAGCGTAGGTCGGTCCCTAGCGGGGGCGGGTGAGACCCAGTACTTC. J is TRBJ2-5 and V is TRBV9; 10 bases agree with TRBD2. CDR1 and CDR2 from the germline V gene are SGDLS and YYNGEE. The V gene end was trimmed by 0 bases and the J gene end by 5 bases; junction bases not matched to a gene: 13. There are 18 residues in the CDR3.

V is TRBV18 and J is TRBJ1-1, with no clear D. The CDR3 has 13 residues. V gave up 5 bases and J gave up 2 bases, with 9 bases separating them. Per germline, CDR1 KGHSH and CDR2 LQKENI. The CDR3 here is CASSFLFNTEAFF. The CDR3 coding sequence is TGTGCCAGCTCATTCCTATTTAACACTGAAGCTTTCTTT. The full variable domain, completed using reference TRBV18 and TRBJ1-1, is NAGVMQNPRHLVRRRGQEARLRCSPMKGHSHVYWYRQLPEEGLKFMVYLQKENIIDESGMPKERFSAEFPKEGPSILRIQQVVRGDSAAYFCASSFLFNTEAFFGQGTRLTVV.

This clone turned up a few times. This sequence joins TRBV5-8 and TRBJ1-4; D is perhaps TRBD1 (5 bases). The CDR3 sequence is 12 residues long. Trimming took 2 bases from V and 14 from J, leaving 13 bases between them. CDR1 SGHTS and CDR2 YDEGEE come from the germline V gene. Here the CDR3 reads CASSFWTEGLFF. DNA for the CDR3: TGTGCCAGCAGCTTTTGGACGGAGGGGCTGTTTTTT.

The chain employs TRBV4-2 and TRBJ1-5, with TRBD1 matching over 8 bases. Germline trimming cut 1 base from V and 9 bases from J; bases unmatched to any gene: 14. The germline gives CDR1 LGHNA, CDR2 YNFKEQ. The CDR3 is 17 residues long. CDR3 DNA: TGTGCCAGCAGCCAAGGGGGGACAGGCCAGTTGATCGGGCCCCAGCATTTT. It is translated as CASSQGGTGQLIGPQHF.